In its sample, the clone carrying this TCR beta chain was seen once. Its target is not known. Data came from immunoSEQ multiplex PCR; TCRdb stores just in-frame clones and leaves some out. The sample has roughly 55,000 clones, roughly three quarters seen once; the top ten hold 4% to 5%. The record originates from a study of OX40 agonist ivuxolimab in advanced cancers. CDR1 and CDR2 (germline): SGHTS, YDEGEE. J was trimmed by 1 base and V by 5 bases; bases with no gene match: 3. This CDR3 comprises 14 residues. General observations from the study: Among the lowest peripheral clonal expansion occurred in 0.1-3.0 mg/kg partial responders. Low normalized T-cell clonal expansion was also seen in some nonresponders.

The chain carries TRBV5-8 and TRBJ1-1, with 9 bases identical to TRBD1. Sequenced material: CD4+ or CD8+ T cells sorted from blood, taken in a trial of the OX40 agonist ivuxolimab. The sequence derives from an adult with an advanced solid tumor such as melanoma, head and neck, liver or kidney cancer. This chain's CDR3 is CASRDRGKNTEAFF. The CDR3 nucleotides are TGTGCCAGCAGGGACAGGGGTAAGAACACTGAAGCTTTCTTT. Complete variable domain (other parts from reference TRBV5-8 and TRBJ1-1): EAGVTQSPTHLIKTRGQQATLRCSPISGHTSVYWYQQALGLGLQFLLWYDEGEERNRGNFPPRFSGRQFPNYSSELNVNALELEDSALYLCASRDRGKNTEAFFGQGTRLTVV.